The 22 T cell receptor beta chains presented below share a single source sample, sequenced in a study of molecular identifiers for immune sequencing clone quantification. Each CDR3 protein is one row after TCRdb ran MiXCR on the PCR reads. The table lists approximately 680,000 distinct CDR3 sequences, less than 30% of them singletons. Sequenced material: naive CD8+ T cells from blood, with Jurkat cell RNA spiked in. The subset is: FACS-sorted CD8+CD4-CCR7+CD45RA+ naive T cells. All receptors derive from a human donor in good health. Some libraries in this study had Jurkat cell RNA spiked in.

The chain is built from TRBV9 and TRBJ1-1; TRBD1 might be the D (5 bases). Between the trimmed V and J ends, which lost 0 bases and 1 base, there was a span of 7 bases. Germline CDR1 reads SGDLS; CDR2 reads YYNGEE. The CDR3 is made up of 14 amino acids. The CDR3 bases are TGTGCCAGCAGCGTAGTAGGGGAGAACACTGAAGCTTTCTTT. Protein sequence: CASSVVGENTEAFF.

Comments on this clonotype: A much larger clone differs from this one at a single base, so this may be a read error. The CDR3 does not close with the conserved phenylalanine or tryptophan, likely indicating a read error. V gene TRBV4-3 combines with J gene TRBJ2-7; D may be TRBD1 (6 bases). Germline CDR1 and CDR2: LGHNA and YSLEER. The CDR3 is 15 amino acids. The germline V and J ends were trimmed by 0 bases and 3 bases, with 12 bases remaining between them. In DNA, the CDR3 is TGCGCCAGCAGCCAAGAACCCGGACAGAGCTACGAGCAGTACCTC. The encoded protein is CASSQEPGQSYEQYL.

This clonotype was seen repeatedly, ten times or more. The genes are TRBV27 and TRBJ2-3; no clear D gene. CDR1 and CDR2 (germline): MNHEY, SMNVEV (reference sequence). V lost 5 bases to trimming and J lost 0 bases, with 6 bases between them. The CDR3 runs to 13 residues. The CDR3 DNA sequence: TGTGCCAGCAGTATCCAGAGCACAGATACGCAGTATTTT. Translating gives CASSIQSTDTQYF.

This clonotype was seen repeatedly, ten times or more. The chain joins TRBV28 to TRBJ1-4; unclear D gene. V lost 6 bases to trimming and J lost 8 bases, with 16 bases between them. CDR3 length: 14 residues. Germline V gene data show CDR1 as MDHEN and CDR2 as SYDVKM. CDR3 sequence (DNA): TGTGCCAGCAGCACCGGGAGGGCCCGGGAAAAACTGTTTTTT. Its translation is CASSTGRAREKLFF.

This clonotype was counted ten times or more. The chain has TRBV7-9 and TRBJ2-1; D is perhaps TRBD1 or TRBD2 (5 bases each). Per the germline V gene, CDR1 is SEHNR and CDR2 is FQNEAQ (reference sequence). V dropped 0 bases and J dropped 16 bases, with 16 bases sitting between them. The CDR3 is made up of 13 amino acids. Here the CDR3 reads CASSLADWDEGFF. The DNA of the CDR3 is TGTGCCAGCAGCTTAGCGGACTGGGACGAGGGATTCTTC.

The rearrangement links TRBV6-2 or TRBV6-3 to TRBJ2-3; TRBD1 agrees at 7 bases. CDR1 is MNHEY, CDR2 SVGEGT, per germline. The CDR3 contains 14 residues. The J segment lost 2 bases and the V segment lost 2 bases, leaving 1 base of the junction unmatched. The DNA of the CDR3 is TGTGCCAGCAGTTACGACAGGGTCACAGATACGCAGTATTTT. Its protein product is CASSYDRVTDTQYF.

As regards this clonotype: Possible read error: a much larger clone is one base away. The chain combines TRBV5-1 with TRBJ1-2; 9 bases map to TRBD1. Germline CDR1 and CDR2: SGHRS and YFSETQ. The V gene end was trimmed by 4 bases and the J gene end by 7 bases; junction bases not matched to a gene: 11. CDR3 size: 15 residues. DNA for the CDR3: TGCGCCAGCAGCGTACGACAGGGGGTGTCTCCTGGCTACACCTTC. Translating gives CASSVRQGVSPGYTF.

For this clonotype: One end of the junction fails to match germline, which may point to a read error. The V gene is TRBV2, the J gene TRBJ1-2; TRBD1 agrees at 7 bases. CDR1 and CDR2 (germline): SNHLY, FYNNEI. The length of the CDR3 is 15 residues. CDR3 amino acids: CASSELDRAGYGYPF. The DNA for the CDR3 is TGTGCCAGCAGTGAACTCGACAGGGCTGGCTATGGCTACCCCTTC. Together with reference TRBV2 and TRBJ1-2, the CDR3 gives the full variable domain: EPEVTQTPSHQVTQMGQEVILRCVPISNHLYFYWYRQILGQKVEFLVSFYNNEISEKSEIFDDQFSVERPDGSNFTLKIRSTKLEDSAMYFCASSELDRAGYGYPFGSGTRLTVV.

The genes are TRBV12-3 or TRBV12-4 and TRBJ2-7, with D possibly TRBD1 on 6 matching bases. Trimming took 6 bases from V and 4 from J, leaving 13 bases between them. This CDR3 has 13 residues. The CDR3 here is CASRVTGYYEQYF. The DNA for the CDR3 is TGTGCCAGCAGAGTAACAGGGTATTACGAGCAGTACTTC.

This chain connects TRBV19 to TRBJ2-5, with 8 nucleotides matching TRBD1. CDR1 LNHDA and CDR2 SQIVND come from the germline V gene (reference sequence). CDR3 length equals 17 residues. V trimming: 5 bases; J trimming: 5 bases; junction bases outside the gene matches: 16. CDR3 loop: CASSASVGQGARETQYF. DNA of the CDR3: TGTGCCAGTAGTGCCTCGGTTGGGCAGGGGGCGCGGGAGACCCAGTACTTC.

Regarding this clonotype: At one end, the junction sequence differs from germline, possibly due to a read error. This chain uses TRBV7-9 with TRBJ2-2, with D unclear. The germline gives CDR1 SEHNR, CDR2 FQNEAQ (reference sequence). The CDR3 has 14 amino acids. DNA for the CDR3: TGTGCCCGCAGCTTAGCCCCCGGTATCGGGGAGCTGTTTTTT. Translation: CARSLAPGIGELFF.

This clonotype was found a few times. V usage is TRBV21-1 and J usage is TRBJ2-3; TRBD1, the table's D call, lacks a check against the DNA. TRBV21-1 is flagged as a pseudogene. The length of the CDR3 is 20 residues. The CDR3 loop reads CASSKYIIGTGHPLGDTRYF. The CDR3 bases are TGTGCCAGCAGCAAATACATAATCGGGACAGGGCACCCTTTAGGAGATACGCGGTATTTT.

In its sample, this clonotype was seen a few times. This sequence joins TRBV20-1 and TRBJ2-7, with 8 bases lining up with TRBD1. CDR3 length equals 16 residues. Germline V gives CDR1 DFQATT, CDR2 SNEGSKA (reference sequence). Trimming took 3 bases from V and 2 from J; bases not matched to a gene: 12. DNA for the CDR3: TGCAGTGCTAGGCCTGCCCGTCCACAGGGGGCCTACGAGCAGTACTTC. Protein sequence: CSARPARPQGAYEQYF.

This clonotype was found once. The chain couples TRBV15 to TRBJ2-3; D not resolved. The germline V and J ends were trimmed by 4 bases and 5 bases, with 10 bases remaining between them. Germline CDR1 LNHNV, CDR2 YYDKDF (reference sequence). CDR3 length equals 13 residues. As DNA, the CDR3 is TGTGCCACCAGCAAGCCCCTGGGAGATACGCAGTATTTT. Protein: CATSKPLGDTQYF.

In its sample, this clonotype was seen a few times. The V call is TRBV30, the J call TRBJ1-3; 7 bases are a match to TRBD1. CDR1 and CDR2 from the germline V gene are GTSNPN and SVGIG (reference sequence). J lost 6 bases, V lost 4 bases, and 6 bases had no gene match. This CDR3 spans 13 amino acids. Here the CDR3 DNA reads TGTGCCTGGACCAGACAGGGTGAAAACACCATATATTTT. It yields the protein CAWTRQGENTIYF.

This clonotype has only a few counts. The V gene is TRBV4-1, the J gene TRBJ1-2; 12 nucleotides match TRBD1. This CDR3 contains 17 residues. Per germline, CDR1 MGHRA and CDR2 YSYEKL. V lost 1 base, J lost 6 bases, and 9 bases stayed unmatched. CDR3: CASSQVIGTGGANGYTF. CDR3 sequence (DNA): TGCGCCAGCAGCCAAGTCATAGGGACAGGGGGCGCGAATGGCTACACCTTC.

The CDR3 is CASSDLGIGTEAFF. The CDR3 coding sequence is TGTGCCAGCAGCGATTTAGGGATTGGAACTGAAGCTTTCTTT. This chain links TRBV25-1 with TRBJ1-1; D unresolved. V dropped 6 bases and J dropped 5 bases, with 16 bases sitting between them. CDR3 length equals 14 residues. The V gene's germline CDR1 is MGHDK and CDR2 SYGVNS.

This clonotype was detected only a few times. V is TRBV9 and J is TRBJ1-2; D perhaps matches TRBD1 (5 bases). CDR1 and CDR2 (germline): SGDLS, YYNGEE. V dropped 4 bases and J dropped 5 bases, with 21 bases sitting between them. This CDR3 spans 16 amino acids. The CDR3 coding sequence is TGTGCCAGCAGCCCCGAGGAGAGGGCAGGGAGGTATGGCTACACCTTC. As protein: CASSPEERAGRYGYTF. The entire variable domain, with the rest obtained from reference TRBV9 and TRBJ1-2, is as follows: DSGVTQTPKHLITATGQRVTLRCSPRSGDLSVYWYQQSLDQGLQFLIQYYNGEERAKGNILERFSAQQFPDLHSELNLSSLELGDSALYFCASSPEERAGRYGYTFGSGTRLTVV.

About this clonotype itself: This may stem from a read error, because a much larger clone lies one nucleotide away. The gene calls are TRBV12-3 or TRBV12-4 and TRBJ1-1; a weak D match, TRBD1 (6 bases). The CDR3 has 14 amino acids. V was clipped by 7 bases and J by 2 bases, with 14 bases between them. The CDR3 here is CASNHQGLNTEAFF. DNA of the CDR3: TGTGCCAGCAATCATCAGGGGTTAAACACTGAAGCTTTCTTT.

This clonotype was seen a handful of times. This chain joins TRBV5-1 and TRBJ2-7, with TRBD2 matching 14 bases. Germline V CDR1 and CDR2: SGHRS, YFSETQ. The CDR3 is made up of 17 amino acids. J lost 2 bases, V lost 3 bases, and 7 bases had no gene match. CDR3 in DNA: TGCGCCAGCAGCTCGGGACTAGCGGGAGATTCCCCCTACGAGCAGTACTTC. Translating it yields CASSSGLAGDSPYEQYF. The full variable domain, with the rest looked up from reference TRBV5-1 and TRBJ2-7, is KAGVTQTPRYLIKTRGQQVTLSCSPISGHRSVSWYQQTPGQGLQFLFEYFSETQRNKGNFPGRFSGRQFSNSRSEMNVSTLELGDSALYLCASSSGLAGDSPYEQYFGPGTRLTVT.

This clonotype was counted only a few times. A much larger clone differs by one base, so this may be a read error. The final CDR3 position lacks the conserved phenylalanine or tryptophan, pointing to a likely read error. The genes are TRBV7-2 and TRBJ2-7; 8 positions agree with TRBD2. The CDR3 is 14 amino acids. The V gene's germline CDR1 is SGHTA and CDR2 FQGNSA. Trimming cost V 3 bases and J 5 bases; bases outside gene matches: 6. The CDR3 spells CASSLGGGSHEQYL. The DNA for the CDR3 is TGTGCCAGCAGCTTGGGCGGGGGGTCCCACGAGCAGTACCTC.

This clonotype has at least ten counts. The chain has TRBV24-1 and TRBJ2-1; 10 bases map to TRBD2. With 6 bases clipped from V and 2 bases from J, the junction kept 6 bases outside the gene matches. This CDR3 region has 16 residues. Looked up from germline, CDR1 is KGHDR and CDR2 is SFDVKD. CDR3 bases: TGTGCCACCAGTCGAAGGACTAGCGGAGCCTACAATGAGCAGTTCTTC. Protein product: CATSRRTSGAYNEQFF.